These T cell receptor beta chains were read from a single sample in a study of shared clonotypes between healthy human individuals. Profiling relied on immunoSEQ multiplex PCR, and the TCRdb table lists in-frame clones only, not all of them. The table lists 600,000 or so clones, about 95% of them singletons, with approximately 0.11% in the top ten. Sequenced: naive CD8+ T cells sorted from blood. All receptors derive from a woman between 25 and 40 years old in good health. The CDR3 runs from the conserved cysteine through the conserved F or W. D genes are given only for firm matches. Rows give clone size only sometimes, using once, few, many, or a class for an expanded clone.

cdr3_aa: CASSPMDPETQYF
cdr3_nt: TGTGCCAGCAGCCCAATGGACCCCGAGACCCAGTACTTC
v_call: TRBV28
j_call: TRBJ2-5
d_call: -
clone_size: -

cdr3_aa: CASSGPPGQPTSTYEQYF
cdr3_nt: TGTGCCAGTAGTGGTCCCCCGGGACAACCCACCTCCACCTACGAGCAGTACTTC
v_call: TRBV19
j_call: TRBJ2-7
d_call: -
clone_size: -

cdr3_aa: CAWGQGINMNTEAFF
cdr3_nt: TGTGCCTGGGGACAGGGGATAAACATGAACACTGAAGCTTTCTTT
v_call: TRBV30
j_call: TRBJ1-1
d_call: TRBD1
clone_size: -

cdr3_aa: CASSLVSLPPYNEQFF
cdr3_nt: TGTGCCAGCAGCTTGGTCTCGCTCCCCCCCTACAATGAGCAGTTCTTC
v_call: TRBV7-9
j_call: TRBJ2-1
d_call: -
clone_size: -

cdr3_aa: CASSFYDTQYF
cdr3_nt: TGTGCCAGCAGTTTCTATGATACGCAGTATTTT
v_call: TRBV28
j_call: TRBJ2-3
d_call: -
clone_size: -

cdr3_aa: CASSELLAEGYEQYF
cdr3_nt: TGTGCCAGCAGTGAGCTTCTAGCGGAGGGCTACGAGCAGTACTTC
v_call: TRBV6-1
j_call: TRBJ2-7
d_call: TRBD2
clone_size: -

cdr3_aa: CASQRGDTQYF
cdr3_nt: TGTGCCAGCCAACGAGGGGATACGCAGTATTTT
v_call: TRBV27
j_call: TRBJ2-3
d_call: -
clone_size: -

cdr3_aa: CASIWIQGGELFF
cdr3_nt: TGTGCCAGCATCTGGATTCAGGGCGGGGAGCTGTTTTTT
v_call: TRBV6-1
j_call: TRBJ2-2
d_call: -
clone_size: -

cdr3_aa: CASSEAGLGYNEQFF
cdr3_nt: TGTGCCAGCAGCGAGGCGGGACTGGGATACAATGAGCAGTTCTTC
v_call: TRBV9
j_call: TRBJ2-1
d_call: -
clone_size: -

cdr3_aa: CASRRTGGSNYGYTF
cdr3_nt: TGTGCCAGCAGACGGACAGGGGGCAGTAACTATGGCTACACCTTC
v_call: TRBV7-9
j_call: TRBJ1-2
d_call: TRBD1
clone_size: once

cdr3_aa: CASRLGTSGINEQFF
cdr3_nt: TGTGCCAGCAGGCTCGGGACTAGCGGGATCAATGAGCAGTTCTTC
v_call: TRBV2
j_call: TRBJ2-1
d_call: TRBD2
clone_size: -

cdr3_aa: CASSLGAGLLSYEQYF
cdr3_nt: TGTGCCAGCAGCTTAGGGGCAGGGTTACTTTCCTACGAGCAGTACTTC
v_call: TRBV7-9
j_call: TRBJ2-7
d_call: -
clone_size: -

cdr3_aa: CASSPGGDGTQYF
cdr3_nt: TGTGCCAGCAGCCCGGGGGGGGACGGTACGCAGTATTTT
v_call: TRBV7-9
j_call: TRBJ2-3
d_call: TRBD2
clone_size: -

cdr3_aa: CASSYSTNIYEQYF
cdr3_nt: TGTGCCAGCAGTTACTCGACTAACATCTACGAGCAGTACTTC
v_call: TRBV6-5
j_call: TRBJ2-7
d_call: -
clone_size: -

cdr3_aa: CASSLTPLPSYEQYF
cdr3_nt: TGTGCCAGCAGTTTGACCCCCCTCCCCTCCTACGAGCAGTACTTC
v_call: TRBV9
j_call: TRBJ2-7
d_call: -
clone_size: -

cdr3_aa: CASSQPGTGSNQPQHF
cdr3_nt: TGCGCCAGCAGCCAACCCGGGACAGGAAGCAATCAGCCCCAGCATTTT
v_call: TRBV4-1
j_call: TRBJ1-5
d_call: TRBD1
clone_size: -

cdr3_aa: CASSDSSEKTSEAFF
cdr3_nt: TGTGCCAGCAGTGACTCATCAGAAAAAACCAGTGAAGCTTTCTTT
v_call: TRBV6-4
j_call: TRBJ1-1
d_call: -
clone_size: -

cdr3_aa: CASSPGPGTNEKLFF
cdr3_nt: TGTGCCAGCTCACCAGGGCCCGGGACTAATGAAAAACTGTTTTTT
v_call: TRBV18
j_call: TRBJ1-4
d_call: -
clone_size: -

cdr3_aa: CASSKGLHYNEQFF
cdr3_nt: TGTGCCAGCAGTAAAGGACTCCACTACAATGAGCAGTTCTTC
v_call: TRBV6-5
j_call: TRBJ2-1
d_call: -
clone_size: -

cdr3_aa: CASSLGQGSSYEQYF
cdr3_nt: TGTGCCAGCAGCTTGGGACAGGGCAGCTCCTACGAGCAGTACTTC
v_call: TRBV7-8
j_call: TRBJ2-7
d_call: TRBD1
clone_size: -

cdr3_aa: CATSSVTGGAYQPQHF
cdr3_nt: TGTGCCACCAGCAGTGTGACAGGGGGCGCGTATCAGCCCCAGCATTTT
v_call: TRBV15
j_call: TRBJ1-5
d_call: TRBD1
clone_size: -

cdr3_aa: CASSAPGQGFDTQYF
cdr3_nt: TGCGCCAGCAGTGCACCGGGACAGGGGTTTGATACGCAGTATTTT
v_call: TRBV10-1
j_call: TRBJ2-3
d_call: TRBD1
clone_size: -

cdr3_aa: CASSIAYPVGWGLAGGTYEQYF
cdr3_nt: TGTGCCAGTAGTATCGCATACCCGGTAGGATGGGGACTAGCGGGAGGTACCTACGAGCAGTACTTC
v_call: TRBV19
j_call: TRBJ2-7
d_call: TRBD2
clone_size: -

cdr3_aa: CASGEYTDTQYF
cdr3_nt: TGTGCCAGCGGGGAATACACAGATACGCAGTATTTT
v_call: TRBV7-9
j_call: TRBJ2-3
d_call: -
clone_size: -

cdr3_aa: CASSLGLGSSGNTIYF
cdr3_nt: TGTGCCAGCAGCTTAGGTCTCGGGAGCTCTGGAAACACCATATATTTT
v_call: TRBV7-9
j_call: TRBJ1-3
d_call: -
clone_size: -

cdr3_aa: CASRVPSGSLLDTQYF
cdr3_nt: TGTGCCAGCAGGGTCCCTAGCGGGAGTCTGTTGGATACGCAGTATTTT
v_call: TRBV7-2
j_call: TRBJ2-3
d_call: TRBD2
clone_size: -

cdr3_aa: CASSPTPRSAGGDETQYF
cdr3_nt: TGTGCCAGCAGCCCTACTCCAAGATCCGCGGGAGGGGATGAGACCCAGTACTTC
v_call: TRBV5-4
j_call: TRBJ2-5
d_call: TRBD2
clone_size: -

cdr3_aa: CASRNQGSNQPQHF
cdr3_nt: TGTGCCAGCAGAAACCAGGGTAGCAATCAGCCCCAGCATTTT
v_call: TRBV6-1
j_call: TRBJ1-5
d_call: -
clone_size: -

cdr3_aa: CASSDSGTNTGELFF
cdr3_nt: TGTGCCAGCAGTGATAGCGGGACAAACACCGGGGAGCTGTTTTTT
v_call: TRBV6-1
j_call: TRBJ2-2
d_call: TRBD2
clone_size: -

cdr3_aa: CASSHPGEGDEVGYTF
cdr3_nt: TGTGCCAGCAGCCACCCAGGGGAAGGGGACGAGGTGGGCTACACCTTC
v_call: TRBV13
j_call: TRBJ1-2
d_call: -
clone_size: -

cdr3_aa: CASSLVASGNEQFF
cdr3_nt: TGTGCCAGCAGCTTGGTGGCTAGCGGAAATGAGCAGTTCTTC
v_call: TRBV5-6
j_call: TRBJ2-1
d_call: TRBD2
clone_size: -

cdr3_aa: CASSLGGVFLEQFF
cdr3_nt: TGTGCCAGCAGCTTAGGAGGGGTGTTCTTGGAGCAGTTCTTC
v_call: TRBV7-8
j_call: TRBJ2-1
d_call: -
clone_size: -

cdr3_aa: CASSWGWGGPSTDTQYF
cdr3_nt: TGTGCCAGCAGCTGGGGCTGGGGCGGGCCGAGCACAGATACGCAGTATTTT
v_call: TRBV5-6
j_call: TRBJ2-3
d_call: -
clone_size: -

cdr3_aa: CASSQTTFKETQYF
cdr3_nt: TGCGCCAGCAGCCAAACGACTTTTAAAGAGACCCAGTACTTC
v_call: TRBV5-1
j_call: TRBJ2-5
d_call: -
clone_size: -

cdr3_aa: CASRTSGLSYEQYF
cdr3_nt: TGTGCCAGTAGAACTAGCGGGCTCTCCTACGAGCAGTACTTC
v_call: TRBV19
j_call: TRBJ2-7
d_call: TRBD2
clone_size: -

cdr3_aa: CASSEAGELFF
cdr3_nt: TGCGCCAGCAGTGAGGCCGGGGAGCTGTTTTTT
v_call: TRBV10-1
j_call: TRBJ2-2
d_call: -
clone_size: -

cdr3_aa: CASSIGGGSYTEAFF
cdr3_nt: TGTGCCAGTAGTATAGGAGGGGGCTCCTACACTGAAGCTTTCTTT
v_call: TRBV19
j_call: TRBJ1-1
d_call: TRBD1
clone_size: -

cdr3_aa: CASSISPGQRAVYEQYF
cdr3_nt: TGTGCCAGCAGCATAAGCCCGGGACAGAGGGCGGTCTACGAGCAGTACTTC
v_call: TRBV7-8
j_call: TRBJ2-7
d_call: TRBD1
clone_size: -

cdr3_aa: CAISESASGLNHEQFF
cdr3_nt: TGTGCCATCAGTGAGTCAGCTAGCGGGTTAAACCATGAGCAGTTCTTC
v_call: TRBV10-3
j_call: TRBJ2-1
d_call: TRBD2
clone_size: -

cdr3_aa: CASSSTSGRLETQYF
cdr3_nt: TGTGCCAGCAGCTCAACTAGCGGGAGATTGGAGACCCAGTACTTC
v_call: TRBV28
j_call: TRBJ2-5
d_call: TRBD2
clone_size: -

cdr3_aa: CATVGVNQPQHF
cdr3_nt: TGTGCCACAGTTGGGGTCAATCAGCCCCAGCATTTT
v_call: TRBV19
j_call: TRBJ1-5
d_call: -
clone_size: -

cdr3_aa: CSVESGKSYEQYF
cdr3_nt: TGCAGCGTTGAAAGCGGGAAAAGTTACGAGCAGTACTTC
v_call: TRBV29-1
j_call: TRBJ2-7
d_call: TRBD2
clone_size: -

cdr3_aa: CASSPTNTEAFF
cdr3_nt: TGTGCCAGCAGCCCCACGAACACTGAAGCTTTCTTT
v_call: TRBV7-9
j_call: TRBJ1-1
d_call: -
clone_size: -

cdr3_aa: CASRDTAYEQYF
cdr3_nt: TGTGCCAGCCGGGACACAGCCTACGAGCAGTACTTC
v_call: TRBV28
j_call: TRBJ2-7
d_call: -
clone_size: -

cdr3_aa: CATSGYEQYF
cdr3_nt: TGTGCCACATCCGGCTACGAGCAGTACTTC
v_call: TRBV11-2
j_call: TRBJ2-7
d_call: -
clone_size: -

cdr3_aa: CASSYDLSYEQYF
cdr3_nt: TGTGCCAGCAGCTACGACCTTAGCTACGAGCAGTACTTC
v_call: TRBV7-9
j_call: TRBJ2-7
d_call: -
clone_size: -

cdr3_aa: CASSSRGSYEQYF
cdr3_nt: TGTGCCAGCAGTTCTCGGGGGTCCTACGAGCAGTACTTC
v_call: TRBV11-2
j_call: TRBJ2-7
d_call: -
clone_size: -

cdr3_aa: CASSENGDINYGYTF
cdr3_nt: TGTGCCAGCAGTGAAAACGGGGACATAAACTATGGCTACACCTTC
v_call: TRBV2
j_call: TRBJ1-2
d_call: -
clone_size: -

cdr3_aa: CASSLSLAGGEQYF
cdr3_nt: TGTGCCAGCAGCTTGAGTCTAGCGGGAGGGGAGCAGTACTTC
v_call: TRBV5-6
j_call: TRBJ2-7
d_call: TRBD2
clone_size: -

cdr3_aa: CASSLLFSEAFF
cdr3_nt: TGTGCCAGCAGCTTGTTATTTAGTGAAGCTTTCTTT
v_call: TRBV5-6
j_call: TRBJ1-1
d_call: -
clone_size: -

cdr3_aa: CASSWVQATEAFF
cdr3_nt: TGTGCCAGCAGCTGGGTACAAGCCACTGAAGCTTTCTTT
v_call: TRBV5-6
j_call: TRBJ1-1
d_call: -
clone_size: -

cdr3_aa: CASSLGRSNQPQHF
cdr3_nt: TGTGCCAGCAGCTTAGGTCGGAGCAATCAGCCCCAGCATTTT
v_call: TRBV11-2
j_call: TRBJ1-5
d_call: -
clone_size: -

cdr3_aa: CASSFGGNSYEQYF
cdr3_nt: TGTGCCAGCAGCTTTGGCGGGAACTCGTACGAGCAGTACTTC
v_call: TRBV7-2
j_call: TRBJ2-7
d_call: -
clone_size: -

cdr3_aa: CASRQTSGRFYEQYF
cdr3_nt: TGTGCCAGCCGCCAGACTAGCGGGAGGTTTTACGAGCAGTACTTC
v_call: TRBV6-1
j_call: TRBJ2-7
d_call: TRBD2
clone_size: -

cdr3_aa: CASSQARGPDYGYTF
cdr3_nt: TGCGCCAGCAGCCAAGCTAGGGGGCCTGATTATGGCTACACCTTC
v_call: TRBV4-1
j_call: TRBJ1-2
d_call: TRBD1
clone_size: -

cdr3_aa: CASSYFGTGFGAFF
cdr3_nt: TGTGCCAGCAGTTACTTCGGGACAGGGTTCGGAGCTTTCTTT
v_call: TRBV27
j_call: TRBJ1-1
d_call: TRBD1
clone_size: -

cdr3_aa: CASSLGSGNTIYF
cdr3_nt: TGTGCCAGCAGTTTAGGGTCTGGAAACACCATATATTTT
v_call: TRBV27
j_call: TRBJ1-3
d_call: -
clone_size: -